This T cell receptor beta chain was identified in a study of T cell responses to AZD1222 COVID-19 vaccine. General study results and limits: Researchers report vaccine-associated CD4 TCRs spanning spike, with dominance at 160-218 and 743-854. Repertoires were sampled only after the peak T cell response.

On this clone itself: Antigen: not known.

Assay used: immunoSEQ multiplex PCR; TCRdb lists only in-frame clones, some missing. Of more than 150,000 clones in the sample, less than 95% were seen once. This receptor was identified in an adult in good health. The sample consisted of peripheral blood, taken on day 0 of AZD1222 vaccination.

The CDR3 region has the DNA TGTGCCAGTAGTCCCTGGGGCCTCGCGGGCCTCAATGAGCAGTTCTTC. It encodes CASSPWGLAGLNEQFF. The chain joins TRBV19 to TRBJ2-1; perhaps D is TRBD1 or TRBD2 (5 bases each). Deletions cut 5 bases from V and 6 bases from J, with 20 bases between. Germline lookup yields CDR1 LNHDA and CDR2 SQIVND (reference sequence). The CDR3 loop spans 16 amino acids. Filled out from reference TRBV19 and TRBJ2-1, the complete variable domain reads DGGITQSPKYLFRKEGQNVTLSCEQNLNHDAMYWYRQDPGQGLRLIYYSQIVNDFQKGDIAEGYSVSREKKESFPLTVTSAQKNPTAFYLCASSPWGLAGLNEQFFGPGTRLTVL.